The source of this TCR beta chain is a study of blood T cell repertoires in COVID-19. Study details: Sites across the United States, Italy and Spain contributed samples from acute and convalescent COVID-19.

Seattle researchers signed up patients amid active infection and tracked them longitudinally. This CDR3 spans 16 amino acids. Between the trimmed V and J ends, which lost 3 bases and 0 bases, there was a span of 15 bases. CDR1 is SGHKS, CDR2 YYEKEE, per germline (reference sequence). Only in-frame clones appear in the TCRdb table, and some are missing; sequencing was by immunoSEQ multiplex PCR. This table holds 150,000 to 200,000 clones, around 85% found once. This clonotype was sampled from a man at least 80 years old with COVID-19, enrolled during active disease. Sequencing was done on a sample of peripheral blood. The chain is built from TRBV5-5 and TRBJ1-1, with a tentative D call TRBD1 (6 bases). CDR3 DNA: TGTGCCAGCAGCTATGGACAGAACGGGATGAACACTGAAGCTTTCTTT. Protein sequence: CASSYGQNGMNTEAFF.